These 22 T cell receptor beta chains came from one sample sequenced in a study of blood T cell repertoires in COVID-19. Using immunoSEQ multiplex PCR, the repertoire was profiled, and TCRdb retains in-frame clones only, with some absent. Found here are around 170,000 clones, under 85% of them singletons; the top ten hold more than 10%. Sequences were obtained from PBMCs or T cells enriched from blood (not recorded which). The receptors were gathered from a man in his fifties or sixties who had recovered from COVID-19.

The CDR3 coding sequence is TGTGCCAGCAGTTTAGCTAATCTAGACCAGTACTTC. It is translated as CASSLANLDQYF. This chain connects TRBV12-3 or TRBV12-4 to TRBJ2-5; D unresolved. V lost 0 bases to trimming and J lost 10 bases, with 9 bases between them. The CDR3 has 12 amino acids.

This clone was observed a handful of times. Different DNA sequences within this sample yield the same CDR3. The gene calls are TRBV2 and TRBJ1-1, with TRBD1 identical over 7 bases. CDR1 is SNHLY and CDR2 is FYNNEI in the germline V gene. The length of the CDR3 is 13 residues. V lost 6 bases and J lost 1; bases outside the gene matches: 2. This chain's CDR3 is CASSQGENTEAFF. CDR3 nucleotides: TGTGCCAGCAGCCAGGGGGAGAACACTGAAGCTTTCTTT.

This clone has just a few counts. J is TRBJ1-2 and V is TRBV24-1, with 10 bases matching TRBD1. The junction had 9 bases not matched to a gene; V was cut back by 4 bases and J by 2 bases. The CDR3 is made up of 17 amino acids. Germline V lookup: CDR1 KGHDR, CDR2 SFDVKD. CDR3 region: CATSEDGPGQGNYGYTF. DNA for the CDR3: TGTGCCACCAGTGAAGACGGACCGGGACAGGGGAACTATGGCTACACCTTC.

This chain connects TRBV10-1 to TRBJ1-3; no clear D gene. Germline CDR1 and CDR2: WNHNN and SYGVQD (reference sequence). This CDR3 spans 14 amino acids. The V end lost 4 bases, the J end lost 0 bases, and 7 bases lay between the germline ends. The CDR3 nucleotides are TGCGCCAGCAGTGCGGCGGACTCTGGAAACACCATATATTTT. Protein product: CASSAADSGNTIYF.

The chain carries TRBV18 and TRBJ1-3; a possible D gene is TRBD1 (5 bases). The germline CDR1 and CDR2 sequences are KGHSH and LQKENI. Trimming cost V 2 bases and J 4 bases, with 15 bases left between them. This CDR3 is built from 16 residues. CDR3 sequence: CASSPATGGVGNTIYF. CDR3 coding DNA: TGTGCCAGCTCACCAGCTACGGGGGGTGTCGGAAACACCATATATTTT.

The CDR3 bases are TGCGCCAGCAATCCCTCCGAGGGCGGCACCGGGGAGCTGTTTTTT. Translation gives CASNPSEGGTGELFF. The chain couples TRBV5-1 to TRBJ2-2; possibly TRBD2 for D (5 bases). This CDR3 has 15 amino acids. CDR1 is SGHRS and CDR2 is YFSETQ in the germline V gene. With 6 bases removed from V and 4 bases from J, the gap between germline ends came to 16 bases. The variable domain in full, with the rest retrieved from reference TRBV5-1 and TRBJ2-2, is KAGVTQTPRYLIKTRGQQVTLSCSPISGHRSVSWYQQTPGQGLQFLFEYFSETQRNKGNFPGRFSGRQFSNSRSEMNVSTLELGDSALYLCASNPSEGGTGELFFGEGSRLTVL.

V and J are TRBV4-2 and TRBJ2-5; 13 bases are a match to TRBD2. The CDR3 is made up of 17 amino acids. Losses at the gene ends were 0 bases for V and 5 bases for J; bases not matched to a gene: 6. Looked up from germline, CDR1 is LGHNA and CDR2 is YNFKEQ. The CDR3: CASSQDGTSGVGETQYF. CDR3 DNA sequence: TGTGCCAGCAGCCAAGACGGGACTAGCGGGGTAGGGGAGACCCAGTACTTC.

CDR3 in amino acids: CASSGTGNYGYTF. The CDR3 nucleotides are TGTGCCAGCAGCGGAACAGGAAACTATGGCTACACCTTC. The chain has TRBV5-6 and TRBJ1-2, with TRBD1 as a possible D gene (5 bases). The CDR3 covers 13 residues. The V gene's germline CDR1 is SGHDT and CDR2 YYEEEE. The germline V and J ends were trimmed by 4 bases and 2 bases, with 9 bases remaining between them.

This chain uses TRBV28 with TRBJ1-1, with D unresolved. Germline CDR1 reads MDHEN; CDR2 reads SYDVKM. Trimming cost V 5 bases and J 0 bases, with 4 bases left between them. The CDR3 consists of 12 residues. Here the CDR3 reads CASSLVNTEAFF. The CDR3 region has the DNA TGTGCCAGCAGTCTAGTGAACACTGAAGCTTTCTTT.

About this clone itself: At one end the junction does not follow the germline gene, possibly because of a read error. This chain uses TRBV3-1 (or the pseudogene TRBV3-2) with TRBJ2-7; 7 nucleotides align to TRBD1. In germline, CDR1 is LGHDT, CDR2 YNNKEL (reference sequence). The CDR3 is 12 residues long. CDR3 sequence reads: CARHRDSYEQCF. DNA of the CDR3: TGTGCCAGACACCGGGACAGCTACGAGCAGTGCTTC.

This chain uses TRBV4-3 with TRBJ2-7; 7 nucleotides line up with TRBD2. CDR1 LGHNA and CDR2 YSLEER come from the germline V gene. V shed 1 base, J shed 5 bases, and the junction held 17 bases outside the gene matches. The CDR3 is made up of 18 amino acids. The CDR3 reads CASSQGVAGSSSWDEQYF. The CDR3 bases are TGCGCCAGCAGCCAAGGGGTAGCGGGCTCTTCTTCCTGGGACGAGCAGTACTTC.

The table lists this clone with a count of one. CDR3 DNA sequence: TGTGCCAGCAGCCGATCCGGCGGGGAGGAGAGGGATGAGCAGTTCTTC. It translates to CASSRSGGEERDEQFF. The gene calls are TRBV4-2 and TRBJ2-1; tentative D call: TRBD2 (6 bases). The CDR3 consists of 16 residues. V was cut by 4 bases and J by 8 bases, with 21 bases left in between. Per the germline V gene, CDR1 is LGHNA and CDR2 is YNFKEQ.

The rearrangement uses TRBV11-2 and TRBJ2-1; TRBD2 matches 8 bases. Trimming removed 5 bases from V and 3 bases from J; junction bases left unmatched: 9. The length of the CDR3 is 16 residues. Germline V gene lookup returns CDR1 SGHAT and CDR2 FQNNGV. The CDR3 sequence is CASSARGGRYYNEQFF. DNA of the CDR3: TGTGCCAGCAGCGCACGCGGGGGGCGATACTACAATGAGCAGTTCTTC.

The chain links TRBV11-2 to TRBJ1-2; 10 bases are shared with TRBD1. With 4 bases clipped from V and 4 bases from J, the junction kept 6 bases outside the gene matches. The CDR3 runs 15 residues. In germline, CDR1 is SGHAT, CDR2 FQNNGV. CDR3 amino acids: CASSYMGQGTYGYTF. DNA for the CDR3: TGTGCCAGCAGCTATATGGGACAGGGGACCTATGGCTACACCTTC. The variable domain in full, with the rest retrieved from reference TRBV11-2 and TRBJ1-2, is EAGVAQSPRYKIIEKRQSVAFWCNPISGHATLYWYQQILGQGPKLLIQFQNNGVVDDSQLPKDRFSAERLKGVDSTLKIQPAKLEDSAVYLCASSYMGQGTYGYTFGSGTRLTVV.

The chain has TRBV7-9 and TRBJ1-1; no clear D. V was shortened by 1 base and J by 5 bases, with 8 bases between the two germline ends. CDR1 is SEHNR, CDR2 FQNEAQ, per germline (reference sequence). This CDR3 has 13 residues. CDR3 nucleotide sequence: TGTGCCAGCAGCTTAGATATCACAACTGAAGCTTTCTTT. Amino acid sequence: CASSLDITTEAFF. The whole variable domain, remainder taken from reference TRBV7-9 and TRBJ1-1, is DTGVSQNPRHKITKRGQNVTFRCDPISEHNRLYWYRQTLGQGPEFLTYFQNEAQLEKSRLLSDRFSAERPKGSFSTLEIQRTEQGDSAMYLCASSLDITTEAFFGQGTRLTVV.

The V gene is TRBV10-2, the J gene TRBJ1-5; D is uncertain. Trimming removed 7 bases from V and 2 bases from J, with 18 bases in between. Germline values: CDR1 WSHSY, CDR2 SAAADI. The CDR3 length is 16 residues. The CDR3 nucleotides are TGCGCCAGCACGGACCCCTGGGAGGAGGGCAATCAGCCCCAGCATTTT. Its protein product is CASTDPWEEGNQPQHF.

The V gene is TRBV5-8, the J gene TRBJ1-1; a possible D gene is TRBD1 (5 bases). V was trimmed by 7 bases and J by 0 bases, leaving 10 bases between them. Germline CDR1 and CDR2: SGHTS and YDEGEE. The CDR3 is 13 amino acids. CDR3 protein: CASGGGMNTEAFF. Written as DNA, the CDR3 is TGTGCCAGCGGCGGGGGAATGAACACTGAAGCTTTCTTT.

J is TRBJ2-7 and V is TRBV7-6; weak D call: TRBD1 (5 bases). The length of the CDR3 is 14 residues. V lost 1 base and J lost 2, with 9 bases in between. The germline gives CDR1 SGHVS, CDR2 FNYEAQ. CDR3 sequence: CASSLDQGPYEQYF. DNA of the CDR3: TGTGCCAGCAGCTTAGACCAGGGCCCCTACGAGCAGTACTTC.

V and J are TRBV4-1 and TRBJ2-5; D perhaps matches TRBD2 (5 bases). With 1 base removed from V and 2 bases from J, the gap between germline ends came to 8 bases. The CDR3 is 14 amino acids. Germline CDR1 reads MGHRA; CDR2 reads YSYEKL. CDR3 sequence: CASSQGTFQETQYF. CDR3 bases: TGCGCCAGCAGCCAAGGGACTTTTCAAGAGACCCAGTACTTC.

J is TRBJ1-1 and V is TRBV20-1; 7 bases are a match to TRBD1. Germline CDR1 and CDR2: DFQATT and SNEGSKA (reference sequence). The CDR3 contains 11 residues. V lost 5 bases to trimming and J lost 10 bases; unmatched junction nucleotides: 7. The CDR3 DNA reads as TGCAGTGCTTCAAACCGGGACAGAGCTTTCTTT. This encodes CSASNRDRAFF.

This chain links TRBV18 with TRBJ2-3; 9 nucleotides agree with TRBD1. Germline-derived CDR1 and CDR2 are KGHSH and LQKENI. The CDR3 runs to 15 residues. Trimming took 3 bases from V and 4 from J; bases not matched to a gene: 5. The CDR3 nucleotides read TGTGCCAGCTCACCGGGACAGGGTTGGGCAGATACGCAGTATTTT. Translated, it gives CASSPGQGWADTQYF.

The rearrangement uses TRBV6-1 and TRBJ2-7; D perhaps matches TRBD1 (6 bases). Deletions cut 2 bases from V and 5 bases from J, with 10 bases between. Germline loops: CDR1 MNHNS, CDR2 SASEGT. The CDR3 is 13 residues long. The CDR3: CASSEHRENEQYF. The CDR3 DNA is TGTGCCAGCAGTGAACACAGGGAAAACGAGCAGTACTTC.